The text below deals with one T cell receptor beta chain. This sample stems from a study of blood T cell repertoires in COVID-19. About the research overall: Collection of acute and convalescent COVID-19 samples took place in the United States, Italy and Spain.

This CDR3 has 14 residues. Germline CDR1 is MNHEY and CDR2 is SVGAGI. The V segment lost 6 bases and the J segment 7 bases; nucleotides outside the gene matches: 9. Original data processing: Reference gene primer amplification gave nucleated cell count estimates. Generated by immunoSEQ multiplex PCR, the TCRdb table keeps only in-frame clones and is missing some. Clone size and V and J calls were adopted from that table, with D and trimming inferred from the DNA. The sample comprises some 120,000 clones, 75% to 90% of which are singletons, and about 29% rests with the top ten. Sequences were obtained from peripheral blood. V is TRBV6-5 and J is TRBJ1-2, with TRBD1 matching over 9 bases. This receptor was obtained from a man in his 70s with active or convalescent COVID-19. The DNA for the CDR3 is TGTGCCAGCAGAGACCGGGACAGGGATGGTGGCTACACCTTC. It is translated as CASRDRDRDGGYTF.